This TCR beta chain was captured by sequencing in a study of blood T cell repertoires in COVID-19. Study in general: The study drew acute and convalescent COVID-19 samples from the United States, Italy and Spain.

Clones were read by immunoSEQ multiplex PCR, and TCRdb kept only the in-frame ones, dropping some. The profile shows tens of thousands of clones, over 70% of them singletons. This clonotype was obtained from a man in his fifties with active or convalescent COVID-19. The sample consisted of peripheral blood.

In DNA form, the CDR3 reads TGTGCCAGCAGTCCCCGACAGGGGGGAAATAATTCACCCCTCCACTTT. Protein product: CASSPRQGGNNSPLHF. This chain uses TRBV2 with TRBJ1-6, with TRBD1 matching over 9 bases. Germline V gene data show CDR1 as SNHLY and CDR2 as FYNNEI. The junction had 7 bases not matched to a gene; V was cut back by 5 bases and J by 5 bases. The CDR3 runs to 16 residues.